The 30 T cell receptor beta chains in this list originate from one sample, sequenced in a study of OX40 agonist ivuxolimab in advanced cancers. The library was obtained by the immunoSEQ multiplex PCR assay. Imported from immuneACCESS, the table was reduced by TCRdb to in-frame sequences with V and J called. These copies leave out some clones; in studies compared against another copy, an unresolved V gene accounts for under half, and the cause of the remainder is not known. The sample has tens of thousands of clones on record, 60% to 80% of them singletons. The ten largest clones take up under 25% of the sample. The sample here was CD4+ or CD8+ T cells sorted from blood, taken in a trial of the OX40 agonist ivuxolimab. These receptors came from an adult with an advanced solid tumor such as melanoma, head and neck, liver or kidney cancer.

This clone has only one observation. The chain has TRBV7-9 and TRBJ2-3; 9 positions agree with TRBD2. The junction had 7 bases not matched to a gene; V was cut back by 2 bases and J by 4 bases. The germline CDR1 and CDR2 sequences are SEHNR and FQNEAQ (reference sequence). The CDR3 runs 16 residues. CDR3 sequence reads: CASSLLRAGGSDTQYF. In DNA, the CDR3 is TGTGCCAGCAGCTTATTGCGTGCGGGAGGGTCAGATACGCAGTATTTT. The full variable domain, in which reference TRBV7-9 and TRBJ2-3 provide the parts outside the CDR3, is DTGVSQNPRHKITKRGQNVTFRCDPISEHNRLYWYRQTLGQGPEFLTYFQNEAQLEKSRLLSDRFSAERPKGSFSTLEIQRTEQGDSAMYLCASSLLRAGGSDTQYFGPGTRLTVL.

This chain connects TRBV29-1 to TRBJ2-3; the match to TRBD2 covers 7 bases. Germline CDR1 and CDR2: SQVTM and ANQGSEA. The CDR3 runs to 15 residues. Trimming removed 6 bases from V and 0 bases from J; junction bases left unmatched: 9. Here the CDR3 reads CSVARDYPSTDTQYF. The CDR3 nucleotides read TGCAGCGTCGCCCGGGACTACCCTAGCACAGATACGCAGTATTTT.

The genes are TRBV28 and TRBJ1-6; TRBD1 might be the D (5 bases). Per the germline V gene, CDR1 is MDHEN and CDR2 is SYDVKM. V was cut by 1 base and J by 6 bases, with 16 bases left in between. The CDR3 length is 17 residues. The CDR3 spells CASSLYGGRNGNSPLHF. In DNA form, the CDR3 reads TGTGCCAGCAGTTTATATGGGGGGAGAAACGGTAATTCACCCCTCCACTTT.

The genes are TRBV29-1 and TRBJ2-7; TRBD1 might be the D (5 bases). V was trimmed by 5 bases and J by 1 base, leaving 15 bases between them. Germline CDR1 reads SQVTM; CDR2 reads ANQGSEA. This CDR3 has 14 amino acids. For the CDR3, the DNA is TGCAGCGTTCTACAGGACAACCAATCCTACGAGCAGTACTTC. This gives the protein CSVLQDNQSYEQYF.

This clone is a singleton in its sample. The junction shows a germline mismatch at one end, possibly a read error. The J gene is TRBJ2-1, the V gene TRBV4-2; 11 nucleotides line up with TRBD2. CDR3 length equals 17 residues. CDR1 is LGHNA and CDR2 is YNFKEQ in the germline V gene. CDR3 residues: CASSQDPLAGAWNEQFF. In DNA, the CDR3 is TGTGCCAGCAGTCAAGACCCACTAGCGGGAGCGTGGAATGAGCAGTTCTTC.

The chain recombines TRBV9 with TRBJ1-6; possibly TRBD1 for D (6 bases). Deletions cut 6 bases from V and 8 bases from J, with 18 bases between. CDR3 length: 15 amino acids. Germline V gene lookup returns CDR1 SGDLS and CDR2 YYNGEE. CDR3 nucleotide sequence: TGTGCCAGCACCCCCGGGGGCAGCTTCGATTCACCCCTCCACTTT. It specifies CASTPGGSFDSPLHF.

The J gene is TRBJ2-7, the V gene TRBV7-8; perhaps TRBD2 as D (5 bases). Trimming took off 4 bases at V and 5 bases at J, with 21 bases between the two ends. Germline assignment: CDR1 SGHVS and CDR2 FQNEAQ. This CDR3 is built from 16 residues. The CDR3 loop is CASSYGDEWLLNEQYF. For the CDR3, the DNA is TGTGCCAGCAGCTACGGGGATGAGTGGCTTCTAAACGAGCAGTACTTC.

V and J are TRBV27 and TRBJ2-1, with no clear D. The germline gives CDR1 MNHEY, CDR2 SMNVEV (reference sequence). Trimming left V 2 bases short and J 4 bases short, with 6 bases between. The CDR3 sequence is 13 residues long. The CDR3 nucleotides are TGTGCCAGCAGTTTAGGGCAGTACAATGAGCAGTTCTTC. This sequence encodes CASSLGQYNEQFF.

This clone was detected a few times. This chain uses TRBV9 with TRBJ1-2; no clear D gene. CDR1 SGDLS and CDR2 YYNGEE come from the germline V gene. The CDR3 has 11 residues. Deletions cut 3 bases from V and 3 bases from J, with 3 bases between. CDR3 nucleotides: TGTGCCAGCAGCGCCTACTATGGCTACACCTTC. Translation: CASSAYYGYTF.

This clone was counted at least ten times. The V call is TRBV2, the J call TRBJ1-4; D is undetermined. From germline, CDR1 is SNHLY and CDR2 FYNNEI. The CDR3 runs 15 residues. V lost 2 bases to trimming and J lost 0 bases, with 7 bases between them. CDR3 nucleotide sequence: TGTGCCAGCAGTGAACTTTCGACAACTAATGAAAAACTGTTTTTT. It specifies CASSELSTTNEKLFF.

The rearrangement joins TRBV25-1 to TRBJ1-4; D is unresolved. This CDR3 spans 15 amino acids. V dropped 3 bases and J dropped 4 bases, with 12 bases sitting between them. Germline V gene lookup returns CDR1 MGHDK and CDR2 SYGVNS. CDR3 protein: CASSDPTRLNEKLFF. The CDR3 nucleotides are TGTGCCAGCAGTGACCCCACCCGGCTTAATGAAAAACTGTTTTTT.

DNA of the CDR3: TGTGCCAGCAGCCCCCCGGCCCGGGGCACTGAAGCTTTCTTT. Amino acids: CASSPPARGTEAFF. The rearrangement links TRBV7-9 to TRBJ1-1; D not resolved. The germline V gene has CDR1 SEHNR and CDR2 FQNEAQ (reference sequence). V shed 5 bases and J shed 4 bases, with 14 bases lying between them. This CDR3 comprises 14 residues.

This clone came up once. The chain recombines TRBV27 with TRBJ2-3, with D unresolved. V dropped 4 bases and J dropped 2 bases, with 4 bases sitting between them. The CDR3 consists of 12 residues. Germline CDR1 and CDR2: MNHEY and SMNVEV (reference sequence). CDR3 DNA: TGTGCCAGCAGTTCCGTCACAGATACGCAGTATTTT. It codes for CASSSVTDTQYF.

The rearrangement links TRBV7-2 to TRBJ2-5; D is perhaps TRBD1 (5 bases). Deletions cut 5 bases from V and 4 bases from J, with 20 bases between. The CDR3 covers 16 residues. CDR1 is SGHTA and CDR2 is FQGNSA in the germline V gene. The CDR3 bases are TGTGCCAGCAGCCCGACACGAGCGAGAAGGGGAGAGACCCAGTACTTC. It encodes CASSPTRARRGETQYF.

The chain uses TRBV6-1 and TRBJ1-4; TRBD1 aligns across 7 bases. The J segment lost 13 bases and the V segment lost 0 bases, leaving 17 bases of the junction unmatched. Germline V gene sequence: CDR1 MNHNS, CDR2 SASEGT. This CDR3 spans 17 amino acids. The CDR3 spells CASSEAPGRTGLLRLFF. The CDR3 nucleotides are TGTGCCAGCAGTGAAGCGCCCGGCCGGACAGGACTTTTGCGACTGTTTTTT.

In its sample, this clone ranks as medium-sized (0.01 to 0.1%). This chain connects TRBV7-9 to TRBJ2-7; perhaps TRBD1 as D (6 bases). Looked up from germline, CDR1 is SEHNR and CDR2 is FQNEAQ (reference sequence). Trimming stripped 3 bases from V and 4 bases from J, with 10 bases between. This CDR3 contains 13 residues. The CDR3 loop is CASSLVRGYEQYF. In DNA, the CDR3 is TGTGCCAGCAGCTTGGTCAGGGGTTACGAGCAGTACTTC.

The CDR3 sequence is CASSSWGRGPQHF. The CDR3 DNA reads as TGTGCCAGCAGCTCCTGGGGTAGGGGGCCCCAGCATTTT. The genes are TRBV5-4 and TRBJ1-5; tentative D call: TRBD1 (5 bases). The CDR3 is 13 residues long. Deletions cut 3 bases from V and 9 bases from J, with 13 bases between. Germline CDR1 and CDR2: SGHNT and YYREEE (reference sequence).

As DNA, the CDR3 is TGTGCCAGCACAGGGGGGAACTACGAGCAGTACTTC. Translation gives CASTGGNYEQYF. The chain employs TRBV6-6 and TRBJ2-7; D may be TRBD1 (7 bases). Trimming took 7 bases from V and 3 from J, leaving 10 bases between them. Germline V CDR1 and CDR2: MNHNY, SVGAGI (reference sequence). This CDR3 contains 12 residues.

The rearrangement uses TRBV2 and TRBJ2-7; 10 nucleotides align to TRBD2. The trim removed 2 bases at V and 3 bases at J, leaving 7 bases unmatched. The CDR3 loop spans 16 amino acids. The V gene's germline CDR1 is SNHLY and CDR2 FYNNEI. The CDR3 reads CASSESRTSGIYEQYF. The CDR3 DNA follows: TGTGCCAGCAGTGAATCGAGGACTAGCGGCATCTACGAGCAGTACTTC. The complete variable domain, with remaining parts taken from reference TRBV2 and TRBJ2-7, reads EPEVTQTPSHQVTQMGQEVILRCVPISNHLYFYWYRQILGQKVEFLVSFYNNEISEKSEIFDDQFSVERPDGSNFTLKIRSTKLEDSAMYFCASSESRTSGIYEQYFGPGTRLTVT.

V and J are TRBV19 and TRBJ1-1; D might be TRBD1 (5 bases). The V and J ends lost 1 base and 4 bases respectively, with 13 bases between them. Per the germline V gene, CDR1 is LNHDA and CDR2 is SQIVND (reference sequence). The CDR3 spans 15 residues. CDR3 in DNA: TGTGCCAGTAGTATAGGAGCAGGGAAGGGCACTGAAGCTTTCTTT. Its protein product is CASSIGAGKGTEAFF.

The V call is TRBV5-6, the J call TRBJ2-7; the D gene could be TRBD1 or TRBD2 (5 bases each). V gave up 7 bases and J gave up 4 bases, with 24 bases separating them. The CDR3 extends over 16 amino acids. CDR1 is SGHDT and CDR2 is YYEEEE in the germline V gene. For the CDR3, the DNA is TGTGCCAGCTCCCTTACCCTGGGGACGGGTAATTACGAGCAGTACTTC. This sequence encodes CASSLTLGTGNYEQYF.

This clone has just a few counts. The V gene is TRBV5-5, the J gene TRBJ2-7; D perhaps matches TRBD2 (5 bases). The CDR3 spans 14 residues. Germline CDR1 and CDR2: SGHKS and YYEKEE (reference sequence). V lost 0 bases and J 0 bases, leaving 7 bases between the germline ends. The CDR3 reads CASSLDGNSYEQYF. The CDR3 DNA reads as TGTGCCAGCAGCTTGGACGGGAACTCCTACGAGCAGTACTTC.

The V gene is TRBV6-5, the J gene TRBJ2-5; 7 bases are a match to TRBD1. The length of the CDR3 is 14 residues. CDR1 is MNHEY and CDR2 is SVGAGI in the germline V gene. The ends lost 6 bases at V and 9 bases at J; junction bases unmatched: 13. This CDR3 reads CASSWKDRMGSQYF. The CDR3 DNA is TGTGCCAGCAGCTGGAAGGACAGGATGGGGTCCCAGTACTTC.

The chain employs TRBV7-9 and TRBJ1-5, with a tentative D call TRBD1 (6 bases). The CDR3 loop spans 15 amino acids. CDR1 SEHNR and CDR2 FQNEAQ come from the germline V gene (reference sequence). V gave up 6 bases and J gave up 0 bases, with 12 bases separating them. The CDR3 DNA reads TGTGCCAGCAGACTGGACAGAACTAGCAATCAGCCCCAGCATTTT. Its translation: CASRLDRTSNQPQHF. The full variable domain, in which reference TRBV7-9 and TRBJ1-5 provide the parts outside the CDR3, is DTGVSQNPRHKITKRGQNVTFRCDPISEHNRLYWYRQTLGQGPEFLTYFQNEAQLEKSRLLSDRFSAERPKGSFSTLEIQRTEQGDSAMYLCASRLDRTSNQPQHFGDGTRLSIL.

The rearrangement uses TRBV11-1 and TRBJ2-7; D is perhaps TRBD1 (6 bases). Germline V gene data show CDR1 as SGHAT and CDR2 as FQDESV (reference sequence). V lost 3 bases, J lost 4 bases, and 16 bases lay in between. CDR3 length: 15 amino acids. CDR3 sequence: CASSFEGTGHYEQYF. CDR3 DNA: TGTGCCAGCAGCTTCGAAGGCACAGGGCATTACGAGCAGTACTTC.

This rearrangement joins TRBV2 to TRBJ2-1; 8 bases map to TRBD1. The CDR3 is 16 amino acids. J gave up 5 bases and V 4 bases, and 10 bases lay outside the gene matches. Germline lookup yields CDR1 SNHLY and CDR2 FYNNEI. Here the CDR3 reads CASSGRQGWSDNEQFF. The DNA for the CDR3 is TGTGCCAGCAGTGGCCGACAGGGGTGGTCGGACAATGAGCAGTTCTTC.

The chain employs TRBV19 and TRBJ1-1, with 9 bases fitting TRBD1. V lost 2 bases, J lost 3 bases, and 4 bases stayed unmatched. Germline V CDR1 and CDR2: LNHDA, SQIVND (reference sequence). This CDR3 contains 15 residues. The CDR3 reads CASSIWGQGDTEAFF. The CDR3 DNA sequence: TGTGCCAGTAGTATATGGGGACAGGGTGACACTGAAGCTTTCTTT.

The V call is TRBV9, the J call TRBJ2-5; 8 bases align to TRBD1. Trimming removed 2 bases from V and 5 bases from J; junction bases left unmatched: 5. In germline, CDR1 is SGDLS, CDR2 YYNGEE. The CDR3 has 14 amino acids. The DNA for the CDR3 is TGTGCCAGCAGCGTCGCAGGGGGCGCTGAGACCCAGTACTTC. Its protein is CASSVAGGAETQYF. Full variable domain (missing parts from reference TRBV9 and TRBJ2-5): DSGVTQTPKHLITATGQRVTLRCSPRSGDLSVYWYQQSLDQGLQFLIQYYNGEERAKGNILERFSAQQFPDLHSELNLSSLELGDSALYFCASSVAGGAETQYFGPGTRLLVL.

The chain couples TRBV29-1 to TRBJ1-2; D is undetermined. Trimming stripped 3 bases from V and 5 bases from J, with 13 bases between. The CDR3 is 13 residues long. Germline V lookup: CDR1 SQVTM, CDR2 ANQGSEA. Here the CDR3 DNA reads TGCAGCGTTGAGGGGAGGGAGGAATATGGCTACACCTTC. Encoded protein: CSVEGREEYGYTF.

This rearrangement joins TRBV27 to TRBJ1-1; 7 positions agree with TRBD1. The J segment lost 2 bases and the V segment lost 6 bases, leaving 12 bases of the junction unmatched. Germline V gene lookup returns CDR1 MNHEY and CDR2 SMNVEV (reference sequence). The CDR3 covers 16 residues. For the CDR3, the DNA is TGTGCCAGCAGCACATCACAGGGGCGGGGTAACACTGAAGCTTTCTTT. Translation gives CASSTSQGRGNTEAFF.